A single T cell receptor (beta chain) is shown here with its context. No cognate antigen has been identified for it. The record has no base qualities; no much larger clone is one base away. Library prep was done by RT-PCR. The sequencing machine was an Illumina HiSeq 2500. TCRdb reprocessed the public reads (quality trimming at Q25 with fastp, clone calling with MiXCR) and kept in-frame beta chains. Rows are unified per CDR3 protein, each entry keeping the most common DNA and genes. The sample table records more than 700,000 distinct CDR3 sequences; approximately 21% of these occur just once. The ten largest clonotypes hold around 9.6% of the sample. The data stem from a study of response to subunit inactivated influenza vaccine (dated by TCRdb to between 2018 and 2020). Notes on the research overall: The study used deep quantitative T cell receptor repertoire profiling to track responses to a trivalent subunit inactivated influenza vaccine.

The CDR3, cysteine through phenylalanine, is 12 amino acids long. This entry keeps only the CDR3 DNA: 36 bases, framed from base 1. Deletion took 5 bases off V and 6 bases off J, with a span of 11 bases between the germline ends. Via the germline V gene, CDR1 is LGHNT and CDR2 FRNRAP. Study-level results and caveats: It was suggested by the authors that each seasonal influenza vaccination may recruit only a limited number of new T cells.

The specimen comprised PBMCs from blood, sampled approximately 5 days after vaccination. The chain links TRBV12-5 with TRBJ2-7; D gene: possibly TRBD1, on 5 matching bases. This receptor was taken from a man aged 45-65 years who received an inactivated influenza vaccine. Donor details come from another sample of the same person, matched by shared clones. The CDR3 protein is CASGSQGGEQYF. The DNA is as follows: TGTGCTAGTGGTAGCCAGGGTGGCGAGCAGTACTTC.